The entry below describes one T cell receptor (beta chain). Its antigen is not identified. This sample stems from a study of CD8+ T cells in alopecia areata. Across the study: Each day, treated patients took oral tofacitinib twice, at 5 to 10 mg per dose. Study conclusions and caveats: Scalp clonality dropped significantly under tofacitinib, as did expanded CD8+ top-100 clones. Many expanded lesional clones remained in scalp and blood on tofacitinib. Clarity of TCR sharing across patients fell short of that in mice, possibly HLA-related.

Once RNA had been extracted, it was reverse transcribed into cDNA to act as the sequencing template. The table came from immunoSEQ multiplex PCR; TCRdb's copy has only in-frame clones and leaves some out. This table has 150,000 to 200,000 clones, less than 70% appearing once. Treatment noted: oral pan-JAK inhibitor, 5-10 mg twice daily. This CDR3 comprises 15 residues. With V trimmed by 3 bases and J by 5 bases, 7 bases remained unmatched. From germline, CDR1 is GTSNPN and CDR2 SVGIG (reference sequence). The gene calls are TRBV30 and TRBJ2-2, with 9 bases lining up with TRBD1. The sequence came from a human donor with alopecia areata. The sample was CD4+ T cells sorted from blood, taken at week 24, from a patient treated with tofacitinib. For the CDR3, the DNA is TGTGCCTGGAGGACAGGGGGAATTCAAACCGGGGAGCTGTTTTTT. Its translation is CAWRTGGIQTGELFF.